This T cell receptor (beta chain) came from a study of cytomegalovirus exposure and HLA in healthy donors. The CDR3 has 15 residues. The germline gives CDR1 SQVTM, CDR2 ANQGSEA. The J segment lost 6 bases and the V segment lost 4 bases, leaving 8 bases of the junction unmatched. The PCR ran on 60 Vbeta and 13 Jbeta primers. TCRdb's table, derived via immunoSEQ multiplex PCR, lists solely in-frame clones and lacks some. Of around 140,000 clones in the sample, roughly 8.8% were seen once. The chain uses TRBV29-1 and TRBJ2-2; 10 nucleotides line up with TRBD2. The receptor was isolated from a woman in her forties in good health and CMV-seropositive. Sequencing was done on a sample of PBMCs. In DNA form, the CDR3 reads TGCAGCGTTGGGGTGATAGCGGGGGGTTCCGGGGAGCTGTTTTTT. This gives the protein CSVGVIAGGSGELFF.